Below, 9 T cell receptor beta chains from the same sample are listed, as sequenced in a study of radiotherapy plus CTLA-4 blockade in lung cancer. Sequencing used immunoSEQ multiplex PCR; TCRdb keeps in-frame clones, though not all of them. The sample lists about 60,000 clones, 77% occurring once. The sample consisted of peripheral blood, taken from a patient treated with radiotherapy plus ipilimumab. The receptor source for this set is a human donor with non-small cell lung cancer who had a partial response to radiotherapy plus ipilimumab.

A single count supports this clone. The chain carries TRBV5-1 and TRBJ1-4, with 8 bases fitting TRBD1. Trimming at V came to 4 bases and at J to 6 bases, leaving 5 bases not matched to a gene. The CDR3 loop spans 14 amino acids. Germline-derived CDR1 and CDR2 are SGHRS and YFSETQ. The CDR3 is CASSRTGTDEKLFF. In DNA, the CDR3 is TGCGCCAGCAGCCGGACAGGGACAGATGAAAAACTGTTTTTT.

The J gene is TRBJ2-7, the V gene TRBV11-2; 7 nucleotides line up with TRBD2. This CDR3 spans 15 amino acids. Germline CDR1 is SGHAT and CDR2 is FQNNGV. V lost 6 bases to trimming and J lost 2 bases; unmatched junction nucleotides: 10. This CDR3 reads CASRGSTSAAYEQYF. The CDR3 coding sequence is TGTGCCAGCAGGGGTTCTACTAGCGCGGCCTACGAGCAGTACTTC.

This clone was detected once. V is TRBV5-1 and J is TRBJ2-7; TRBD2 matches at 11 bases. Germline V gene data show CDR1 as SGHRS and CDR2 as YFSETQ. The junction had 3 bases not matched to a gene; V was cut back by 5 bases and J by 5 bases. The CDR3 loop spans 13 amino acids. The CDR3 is CASSLAGGNEQYF. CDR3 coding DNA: TGCGCCAGCAGTCTAGCGGGGGGAAACGAGCAGTACTTC.

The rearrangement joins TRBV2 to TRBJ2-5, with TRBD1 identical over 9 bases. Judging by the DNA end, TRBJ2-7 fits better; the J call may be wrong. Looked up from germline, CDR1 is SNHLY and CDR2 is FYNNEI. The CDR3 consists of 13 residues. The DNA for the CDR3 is TGTGCCAGCAGGGGACAGGGTCTCTACGAGCAGTACTTC. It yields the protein CASRGQGLYEQYF.

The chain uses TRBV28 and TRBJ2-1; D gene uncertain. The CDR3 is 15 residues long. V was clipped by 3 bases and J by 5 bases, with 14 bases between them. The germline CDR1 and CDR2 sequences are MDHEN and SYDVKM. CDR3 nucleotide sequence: TGTGCCAGCAGTTTCTTAAGTGGGCTAAACAATGAGCAGTTCTTC. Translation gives CASSFLSGLNNEQFF. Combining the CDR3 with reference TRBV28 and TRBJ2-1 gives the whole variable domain DVKVTQSSRYLVKRTGEKVFLECVQDMDHENMFWYRQDPGLGLRLIYFSYDVKMKEKGDIPEGYSVSREKKERFSLILESASTNQTSMYLCASSFLSGLNNEQFFGPGTRLTVL.

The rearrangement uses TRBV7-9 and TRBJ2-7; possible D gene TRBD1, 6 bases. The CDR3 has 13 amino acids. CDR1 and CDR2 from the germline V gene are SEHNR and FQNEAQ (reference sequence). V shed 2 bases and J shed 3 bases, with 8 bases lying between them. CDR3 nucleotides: TGTGCCAGCAGCTTACAGGACAGCTACGAGCAGTACTTC. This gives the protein CASSLQDSYEQYF.

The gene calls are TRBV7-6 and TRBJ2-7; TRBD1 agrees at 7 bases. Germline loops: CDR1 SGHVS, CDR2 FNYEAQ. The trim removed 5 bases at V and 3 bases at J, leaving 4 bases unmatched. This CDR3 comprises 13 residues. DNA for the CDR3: TGTGCCAGCAGCGGGACAGATTACTACGAGCAGTACTTC. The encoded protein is CASSGTDYYEQYF.

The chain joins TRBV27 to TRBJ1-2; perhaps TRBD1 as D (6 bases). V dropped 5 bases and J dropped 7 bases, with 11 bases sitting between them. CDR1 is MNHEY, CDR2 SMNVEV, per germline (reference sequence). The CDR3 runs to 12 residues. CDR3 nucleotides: TGTGCCAGCAGTGAGGGGGTTGGTGGCTACACCTTC. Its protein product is CASSEGVGGYTF.

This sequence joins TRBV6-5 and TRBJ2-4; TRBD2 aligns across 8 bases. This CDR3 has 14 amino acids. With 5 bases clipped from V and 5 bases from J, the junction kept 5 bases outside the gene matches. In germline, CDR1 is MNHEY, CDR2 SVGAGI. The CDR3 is CASSPGGAENIQYF. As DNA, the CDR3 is TGTGCCAGCAGTCCCGGGGGGGCAGAAAACATTCAGTACTTC.